This TCR beta chain was profiled in a study of technical replicates of blood from a few donors. Sequencing used immunoSEQ multiplex PCR; TCRdb keeps in-frame clones, though not all of them. The sample shows 56,000 or so clones, 85% to 95% of them seen only once. V was pared by 1 base and J by 2 bases, with 13 bases between. The CDR3 has 15 residues. CDR1 is SGHRS and CDR2 is YFSETQ in the germline V gene. V gene TRBV5-1 combines with J gene TRBJ2-7; D uncertain. The specimen was PBMCs. The sequence was collected from a human donor in good health. Some clones in this sample may be carry-over from other donors' samples. The CDR3 loop reads CASSLTVTPTYEQYF. CDR3 in DNA: TGCGCCAGCAGCTTGACTGTTACTCCCACCTACGAGCAGTACTTC.